Sequencing of this T cell receptor (beta chain) was carried out in a study of follicular helper T cells after annual influenza vaccination. On the study more broadly: Sampling occurred days 0, 7 and 28 after each influenza vaccination.

V was clipped by 5 bases and J by 6 bases, with 10 bases between them. Germline CDR1 reads SGHDN; CDR2 reads FVKESK. The length of the CDR3 is 13 residues. Time point given: 2015-2016 season, 7 days after influenza vaccination. Remarks on this clone: As yet, its antigen is unknown.

Libraries were prepared by immunoSEQ multiplex PCR; TCRdb keeps only in-frame clonotypes and omits some of them. Of over 8,000 clones detected, approximately 87% appear once; the ten largest clones hold roughly 0.4%. Study results and caveats: Day 7 ICOS+CD38+ clones later appeared mostly in ICOS-CD38- cTfh. For non-cTfh compartments, undersampling could not be ruled out. Productive TCRB sequences came from only about 9-22% of cells.

The chain has TRBV14 and TRBJ2-2; D is undetermined. Sample: CXCR5- memory CD4+ T cells sorted from blood, taken 7 days after influenza vaccination. This sequence was found in an adult who received the influenza vaccine. CDR3 coding DNA: TGTGCCAGCAGCAGAACCCTCGCCGGGGAGCTGTTTTTT. Amino acids: CASSRTLAGELFF.